This T cell receptor beta chain came from a study of prognosis after radiotherapy for stage I lung cancer. The V and J ends lost 5 bases and 4 bases respectively, with 18 bases between them. Germline V gene sequence: CDR1 MRHNA, CDR2 SNTAGT. There are 16 residues in the CDR3. Two-round multiplex PCR amplified TCR beta CDR3 from genomic DNA. Specific primers for each TRBV and TRBJ gene were what first-round PCR used. TCRdb reprocessed the multiplex PCR reads with MiXCR, giving one entry per CDR3 protein. The data contain roughly 30,000 distinct CDR3 sequences, about 43% of them singletons. This clonotype was detected ten times or more.

This chain connects TRBV6-4 to TRBJ2-1, with D possibly matching TRBD2 (6 bases). This sequence was found in a donor older than 45 with non-small cell lung cancer. The material was PBMCs, obtained before or after stereotactic body radiation therapy (not recorded which). As DNA, the CDR3 is TGTGCCAGCAGTACAGAGGCCGGGACTGTTTACAATGAGCAGTTCTTC. This translates into CASSTEAGTVYNEQFF.